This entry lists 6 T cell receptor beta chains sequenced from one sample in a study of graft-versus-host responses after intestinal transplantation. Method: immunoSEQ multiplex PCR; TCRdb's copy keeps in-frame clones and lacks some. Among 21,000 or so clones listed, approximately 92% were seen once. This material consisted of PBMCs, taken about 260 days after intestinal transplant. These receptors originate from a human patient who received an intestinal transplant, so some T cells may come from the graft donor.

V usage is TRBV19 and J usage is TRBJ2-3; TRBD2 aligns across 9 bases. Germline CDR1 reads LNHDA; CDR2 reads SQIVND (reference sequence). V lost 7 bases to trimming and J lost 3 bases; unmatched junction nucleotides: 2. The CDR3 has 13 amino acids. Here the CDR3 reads CASTLAGTDTQYF. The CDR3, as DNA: TGTGCCAGTACCCTAGCGGGGACAGATACGCAGTATTTT.

The CDR3 DNA follows: TGTGCCAGCAGTCCTCTGACTAGCTTATCCTACAATGAGCAGTTCTTC. Translation: CASSPLTSLSYNEQFF. This chain links TRBV27 with TRBJ2-1, with 7 bases lining up with TRBD2. The CDR3 length is 16 residues. Germline CDR1 and CDR2: MNHEY and SMNVEV (reference sequence). V shed 5 bases and J 1 base; nucleotides not matched to a gene: 8.

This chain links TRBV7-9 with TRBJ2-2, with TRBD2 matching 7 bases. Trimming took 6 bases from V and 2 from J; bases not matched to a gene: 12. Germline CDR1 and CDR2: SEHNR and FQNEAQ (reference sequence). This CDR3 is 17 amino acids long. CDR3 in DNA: TGTGCCAGCAGTCCTACGGGCGGCGGGAGCAACACCGGGGAGCTGTTTTTT. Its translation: CASSPTGGGSNTGELFF.

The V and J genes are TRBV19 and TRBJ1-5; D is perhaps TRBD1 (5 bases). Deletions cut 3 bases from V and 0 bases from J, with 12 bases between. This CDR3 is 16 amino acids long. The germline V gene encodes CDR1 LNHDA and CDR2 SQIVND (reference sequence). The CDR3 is CASSIPARVSNQPQHF. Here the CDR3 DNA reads TGTGCCAGTAGTATTCCAGCCAGGGTTAGCAATCAGCCCCAGCATTTT.

Here the CDR3 reads CASSLSMFLDTQYF. The DNA for the CDR3 is TGTGCCAGCAGTTTATCGATGTTTCTAGATACGCAGTATTTT. The rearrangement links TRBV27 to TRBJ2-3; D unresolved. V was clipped by 0 bases and J by 5 bases, with 9 bases between them. The CDR3 consists of 14 residues. Looked up from germline, CDR1 is MNHEY and CDR2 is SMNVEV (reference sequence).

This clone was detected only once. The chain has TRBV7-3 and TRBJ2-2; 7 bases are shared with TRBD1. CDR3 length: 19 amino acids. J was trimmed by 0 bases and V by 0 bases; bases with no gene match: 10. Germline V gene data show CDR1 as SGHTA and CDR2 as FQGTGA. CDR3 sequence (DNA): TGTGCCAGCAGCTTAACACCCTTGTGGGACAGCTCGAACACCGGGGAGCTGTTTTTT. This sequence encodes CASSLTPLWDSSNTGELFF.